Each of the 16 T cell receptor beta chains below was sequenced from the same sample in a study of response to subunit inactivated influenza vaccine. TCRdb processed the RT-PCR reads anew with MiXCR; each CDR3 protein has one entry. The table shows around 150,000 distinct CDR3 sequences, with under 13% occurring only once. Sequences were derived from non-naive T cells sorted from PBMCs, sampled about 6 weeks after vaccination. These receptors were taken from a man aged 45-65 years who received an inactivated influenza vaccine.

This clonotype was detected only a few times. The chain couples TRBV9 to TRBJ1-1, with a tentative D call TRBD1 (5 bases). The germline V gene has CDR1 SGDLS and CDR2 YYNGEE. Trimming shortened V by 4 bases and J by 1 base, and 14 bases separated the two germline ends. The CDR3 loop spans 15 amino acids. The CDR3 protein is CASSTGGVGNTEAFF. The CDR3 DNA sequence: TGTGCCAGCAGCACCGGGGGGGTTGGGAACACTGAAGCTTTCTTT.

In its sample, this clonotype was seen a few times. This chain links TRBV4-3 with TRBJ1-6; D call uncertain. V lost 2 bases and J 10 bases, leaving 12 bases between the germline ends. The CDR3 spans 14 residues. Per the germline V gene, CDR1 is LGHNA and CDR2 is YSLEER. The CDR3 is CASSQTAAGSPLHF. CDR3 coding DNA: TGCGCCAGCAGCCAAACAGCTGCCGGGTCACCCCTCCACTTT.

This clonotype was seen ten or more times. The CDR3 nucleotides are TGCGCCAGCGCTCAATCCCCCACCCTCGCAGATACGCAGTATTTT. The encoded protein is CASAQSPTLADTQYF. The rearrangement uses TRBV5-1 and TRBJ2-3; unclear D gene. The CDR3 consists of 15 residues. The V end was cut by 7 bases, the J end by 4 bases, with 19 bases between. Germline loops: CDR1 SGHRS, CDR2 YFSETQ.

This clonotype was observed many times. The rearrangement uses TRBV12-3 or TRBV12-4 and TRBJ2-7, with D maybe TRBD2 (5 bases). This CDR3 is built from 13 residues. Trimming took 3 bases from V and 4 from J, leaving 10 bases between them. CDR3 DNA sequence: TGTGCCAGCAGTTTGAGGGATGGATACGAGCAGTACTTC. Amino acid sequence: CASSLRDGYEQYF.

This clonotype was detected only once. This chain joins TRBV6-4 and TRBJ2-2, with D perhaps TRBD2 (6 bases). Trimming removed 3 bases from V and 0 bases from J, with 11 bases in between. Looked up from germline, CDR1 is MRHNA and CDR2 is SNTAGT. The CDR3 is 16 residues long. CDR3 amino acids: CASSEGGTSNTGELFF. CDR3 sequence (DNA): TGTGCCAGCAGTGAGGGCGGGACCTCGAACACCGGGGAGCTGTTTTTT.

A few counts support this clonotype. The V gene is TRBV5-1, the J gene TRBJ2-1, with 12 positions matching TRBD2. Germline loops: CDR1 SGHRS, CDR2 YFSETQ. With 8 bases clipped from V and 0 bases from J, the junction kept 3 bases outside the gene matches. The CDR3 is 15 amino acids. CDR3 amino acids: CASSTSGSSYNEQFF. The DNA of the CDR3 is TGCGCCAGTTCGACTAGCGGGAGCTCCTACAATGAGCAGTTCTTC.

This chain joins TRBV7-2 and TRBJ2-1; 7 bases agree with TRBD2. Germline CDR1 and CDR2: SGHTA and FQGNSA. The CDR3 runs 14 residues. V shed 0 bases and J 14 bases; nucleotides not matched to a gene: 10. The CDR3 DNA reads TGTGCCAGCAGCTTAGCGCCGGAGGGCGGGGGTGAGTTCTTC. It codes for CASSLAPEGGGEFF.

The chain recombines TRBV28 with TRBJ2-7, with 7 bases that match TRBD1. V dropped 6 bases and J dropped 2; count of bases not matched to a gene: 10. The germline gives CDR1 MDHEN, CDR2 SYDVKM. The CDR3 contains 15 residues. The CDR3 loop reads CASRTMGTATYEQYF. The CDR3 DNA reads as TGTGCCAGCAGGACTATGGGGACAGCAACCTACGAGCAGTACTTC.

The chain recombines TRBV6-5 with TRBJ1-1; D might be TRBD1 (5 bases). The CDR3 loop spans 13 amino acids. V was clipped by 2 bases and J by 1 base, with 5 bases between them. Germline V gene sequence: CDR1 MNHEY, CDR2 SVGAGI. This CDR3 reads CASSYRGNTEAFF. CDR3 nucleotides: TGTGCCAGCAGTTACAGGGGGAACACTGAAGCTTTCTTT.

This clonotype was recorded only once. A much larger clone differs from this one at a single base, so this may be a read error. The J gene is TRBJ1-1, the V gene TRBV29-1; D remains unclear. The V end lost 1 base, the J end lost 5 bases, and 11 bases lay between the germline ends. CDR3 length: 13 amino acids. CDR1 is SQVTM and CDR2 is ANQGSEA in the germline V gene. The CDR3 spells CSVEGRQRTEAFF. The CDR3 nucleotides are TGCAGCGTTGAAGGGAGGCAGAGAACTGAAGCTTTCTTT.

There are many counts of this clonotype. Here the CDR3 DNA reads TGTGCCAGCAGCTTAGCTGCGGGAAACTACGAGCAGTACTTC. Encoded protein: CASSLAAGNYEQYF. The V gene is TRBV7-2, the J gene TRBJ2-7, with a tentative D call TRBD2 (6 bases). Germline V CDR1 and CDR2: SGHTA, FQGNSA. The CDR3 loop spans 14 amino acids. V lost 0 bases and J lost 3, with 9 bases in between.

This rearrangement joins TRBV28 to TRBJ1-1; TRBD1 is a possible D gene (5 bases). V was shortened by 6 bases and J by 1 base, with 12 bases between the two germline ends. Germline V gene sequence: CDR1 MDHEN, CDR2 SYDVKM. The CDR3 loop spans 14 amino acids. CDR3 sequence (DNA): TGTGCCAGCAGGGCGACAGCGGGGAACACTGAAGCTTTCTTT. Its protein is CASRATAGNTEAFF.

CDR3 nucleotide sequence: TGTGCCAGCAGTGAATTTCAAGCGGGAGATTTGCAGTTCTTC. Its protein product is CASSEFQAGDLQFF. The chain recombines TRBV25-1 with TRBJ2-1; 8 bases fit TRBD2. Trimming removed 1 base from V and 12 bases from J; junction bases left unmatched: 8. The CDR3 is 14 residues long. Germline values: CDR1 MGHDK, CDR2 SYGVNS.

DNA for the CDR3: TGTGCCAGCAGCTTTGCGGACAGGGGGACTGAAGCTTTCTTT. Its protein product is CASSFADRGTEAFF. V is TRBV11-1 and J is TRBJ1-1; 10 nucleotides match TRBD1. The CDR3 has 14 amino acids. J gave up 5 bases and V 3 bases, and 3 bases lay outside the gene matches. Germline V gene lookup returns CDR1 SGHAT and CDR2 FQDESV (reference sequence).

In this sample, this clonotype turned up a few times. V usage is TRBV6-2 or TRBV6-3 and J usage is TRBJ2-6; D could derive from TRBD1 or TRBD2 (7 bases each). Germline-derived CDR1 and CDR2 are MNHEY and SVGEGT. The CDR3 has 17 amino acids. Trimming took off 5 bases at V and 2 bases at J, with 16 bases between the two ends. The CDR3 DNA sequence: TGTGCCAGCAGTACAGAGACAGGGAGGGCTGGGGCCAACGTCCTGACTTTC. Its protein product is CASSTETGRAGANVLTF.

There are many counts of this clonotype. The chain recombines TRBV6-1 with TRBJ1-6, with a possible D match to TRBD1 (5 bases). V lost 6 bases and J lost 3, with 9 bases in between. The CDR3 is made up of 14 amino acids. Per germline, CDR1 MNHNS and CDR2 SASEGT. CDR3 residues: CASRDIYYNSPLHF. DNA for the CDR3: TGTGCCAGCAGGGACATCTACTATAATTCACCCCTCCACTTT.